This T cell receptor beta chain was recorded in a study of cytomegalovirus exposure and HLA in healthy donors. Notes on the study in general: It was found in a later analysis that first-cohort TCR clusters tended to co-occur in the roughly 120 validation repertoires. The CMV antigen specificity of a few CMV-associated chains was confirmed through in vitro analysis.

Trimming took 5 bases from V and 6 from J; bases not matched to a gene: 7. Germline V gene data show CDR1 as SGHTA and CDR2 as FQGTGA. The CDR3 has 16 amino acids. With respect to this clone: As yet, its antigen is unknown.

Using immunoSEQ multiplex PCR, the repertoire was profiled, and TCRdb retains in-frame clones only, with some absent. The sample lists about 71,000 clones; about 95% were seen once. The source material was PBMCs. The TCR comes from a woman between 18 and 30 years old in good health and CMV-seronegative. The genes are TRBV7-3 and TRBJ2-1; 13 bases are shared with TRBD2. The DNA of the CDR3 is TGTGCCAGCAGCCTCCTGGGACTAGCGGGACGCAATGAGCAGTTCTTC. Amino acid sequence: CASSLLGLAGRNEQFF.